The entry below describes one T cell receptor (beta chain). This sample is drawn from a study of blood T cell repertoires in COVID-19. Whole-study context: The United States, Italy and Spain supplied acute and convalescent COVID-19 samples.

The CDR3 is 17 residues long. Germline CDR1 reads KGHSH; CDR2 reads LQKENI. The germline V and J ends were trimmed by 1 base and 2 bases, with 17 bases remaining between them. Sequenced by immunoSEQ multiplex PCR; TCRdb stores in-frame clones only, minus some. The sample holds roughly 110,000 clones, about nine tenths seen once. The sequencing sample was made of peripheral blood. The receptor was isolated from a young woman with acute or convalescent COVID-19. The chain is built from TRBV18 and TRBJ2-5, with a possible D match to TRBD1 (6 bases). CDR3 DNA sequence: TGTGCCAGCTCACCACTTGGGGGCCGGGGCAGACAAGAGACCCAGTACTTC. It encodes CASSPLGGRGRQETQYF.